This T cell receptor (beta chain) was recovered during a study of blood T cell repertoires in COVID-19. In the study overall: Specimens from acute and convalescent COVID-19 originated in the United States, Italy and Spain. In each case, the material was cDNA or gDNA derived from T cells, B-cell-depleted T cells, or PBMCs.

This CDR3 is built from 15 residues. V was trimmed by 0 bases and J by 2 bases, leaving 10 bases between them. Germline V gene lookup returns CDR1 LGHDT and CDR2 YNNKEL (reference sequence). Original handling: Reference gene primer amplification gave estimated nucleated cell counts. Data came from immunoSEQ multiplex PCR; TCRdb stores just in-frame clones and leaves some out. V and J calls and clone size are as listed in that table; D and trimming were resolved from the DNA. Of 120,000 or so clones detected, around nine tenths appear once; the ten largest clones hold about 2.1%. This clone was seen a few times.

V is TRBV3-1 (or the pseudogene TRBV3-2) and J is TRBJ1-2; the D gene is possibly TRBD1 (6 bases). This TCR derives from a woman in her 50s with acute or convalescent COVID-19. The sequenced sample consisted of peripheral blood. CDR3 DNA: TGTGCCAGCAGCCAAGAGAGTACAGGGAACTATGGCTACACCTTC. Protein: CASSQESTGNYGYTF.